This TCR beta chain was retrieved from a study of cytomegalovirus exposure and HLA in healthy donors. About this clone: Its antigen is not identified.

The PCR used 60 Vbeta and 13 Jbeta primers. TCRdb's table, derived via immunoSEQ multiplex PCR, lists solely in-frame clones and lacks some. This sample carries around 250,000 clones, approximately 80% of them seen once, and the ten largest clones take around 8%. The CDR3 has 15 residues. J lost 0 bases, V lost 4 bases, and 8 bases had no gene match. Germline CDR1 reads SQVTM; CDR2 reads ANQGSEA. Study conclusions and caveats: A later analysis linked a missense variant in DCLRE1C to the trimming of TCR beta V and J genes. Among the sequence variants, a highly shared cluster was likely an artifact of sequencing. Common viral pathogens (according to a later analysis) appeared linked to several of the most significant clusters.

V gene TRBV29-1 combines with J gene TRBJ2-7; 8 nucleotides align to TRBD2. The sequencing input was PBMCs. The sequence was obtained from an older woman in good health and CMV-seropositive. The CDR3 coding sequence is TGCAGCGTTGGGGGTTCGCGGGGGGCCTCCTACGAGCAGTACTTC. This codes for CSVGGSRGASYEQYF.